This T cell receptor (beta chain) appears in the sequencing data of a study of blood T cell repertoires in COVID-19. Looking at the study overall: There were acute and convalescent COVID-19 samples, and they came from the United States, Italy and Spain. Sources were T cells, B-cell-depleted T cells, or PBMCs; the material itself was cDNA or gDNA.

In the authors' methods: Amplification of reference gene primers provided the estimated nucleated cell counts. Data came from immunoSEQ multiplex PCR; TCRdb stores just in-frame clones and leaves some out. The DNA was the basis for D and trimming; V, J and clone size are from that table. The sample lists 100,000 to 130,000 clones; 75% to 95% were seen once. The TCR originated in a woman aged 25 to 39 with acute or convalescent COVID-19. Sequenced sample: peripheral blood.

In DNA form, the CDR3 reads TGTGCCAGCAGCGTAGACAGGGCACTCCCTCAGGAGGACGAGCAGTACTTC. Its translation: CASSVDRALPQEDEQYF. This rearrangement joins TRBV9 to TRBJ2-7, with D maybe TRBD1 (6 bases). Germline V CDR1 and CDR2: SGDLS, YYNGEE. V was shortened by 0 bases and J by 5 bases, with 21 bases between the two germline ends. The CDR3 has 17 residues.